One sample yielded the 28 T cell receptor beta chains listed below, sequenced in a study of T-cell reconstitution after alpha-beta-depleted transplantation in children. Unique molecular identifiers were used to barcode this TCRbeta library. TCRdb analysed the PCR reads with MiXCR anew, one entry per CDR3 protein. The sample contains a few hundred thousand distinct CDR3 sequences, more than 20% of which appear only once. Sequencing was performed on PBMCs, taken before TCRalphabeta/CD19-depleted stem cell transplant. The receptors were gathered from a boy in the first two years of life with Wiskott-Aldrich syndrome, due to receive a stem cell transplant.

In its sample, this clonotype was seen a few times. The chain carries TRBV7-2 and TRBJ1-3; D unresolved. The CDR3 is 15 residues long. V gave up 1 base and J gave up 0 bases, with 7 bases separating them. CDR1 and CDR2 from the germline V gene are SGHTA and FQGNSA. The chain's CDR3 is CASSLVGHSGNTIYF. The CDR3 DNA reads TGTGCCAGCAGCTTAGTCGGCCACTCTGGAAACACCATATATTTT.

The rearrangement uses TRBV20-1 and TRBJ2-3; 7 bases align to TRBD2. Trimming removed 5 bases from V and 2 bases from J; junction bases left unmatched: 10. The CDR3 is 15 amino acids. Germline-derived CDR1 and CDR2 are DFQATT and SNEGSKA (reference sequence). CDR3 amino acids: CSALTAGSSTDTQYF. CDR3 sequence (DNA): TGCAGTGCTCTCACAGCGGGATCCTCCACAGATACGCAGTATTTT.

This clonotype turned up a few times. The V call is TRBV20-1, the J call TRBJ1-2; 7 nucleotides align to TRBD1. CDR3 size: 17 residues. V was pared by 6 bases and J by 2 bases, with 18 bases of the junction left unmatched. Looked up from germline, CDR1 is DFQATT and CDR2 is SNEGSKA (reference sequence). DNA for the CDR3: TGCAGTGCCAATCCGGTTTCAACTACGGGACAGAACTATGGCTACACCTTC. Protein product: CSANPVSTTGQNYGYTF.

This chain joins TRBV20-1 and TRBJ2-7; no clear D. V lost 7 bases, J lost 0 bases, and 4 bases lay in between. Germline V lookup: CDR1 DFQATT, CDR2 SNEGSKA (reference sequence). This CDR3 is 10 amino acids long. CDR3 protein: CSGHSYEQYF. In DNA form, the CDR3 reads TGCAGTGGACACTCCTACGAGCAGTACTTC.

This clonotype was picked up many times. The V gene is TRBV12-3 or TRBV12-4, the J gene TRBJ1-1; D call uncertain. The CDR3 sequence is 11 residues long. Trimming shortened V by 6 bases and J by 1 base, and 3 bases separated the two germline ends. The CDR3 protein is CASRSNTEAFF. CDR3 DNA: TGTGCCAGCAGGTCGAACACTGAAGCTTTCTTT.

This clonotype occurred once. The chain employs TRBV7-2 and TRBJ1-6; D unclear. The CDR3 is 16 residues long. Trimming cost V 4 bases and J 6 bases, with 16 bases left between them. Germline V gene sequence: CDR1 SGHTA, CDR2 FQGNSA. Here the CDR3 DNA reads TGTGCCAGCAGCTCTCTGGGCCTGGGGATTAATTCACCCCTCCACTTT. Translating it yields CASSSLGLGINSPLHF.

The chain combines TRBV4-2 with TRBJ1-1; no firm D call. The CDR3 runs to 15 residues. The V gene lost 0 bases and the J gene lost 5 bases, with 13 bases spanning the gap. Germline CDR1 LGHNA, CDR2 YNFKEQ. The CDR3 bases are TGTGCCAGCAGCCAAGACAGCCTCCGGGAGACTGAAGCTTTCTTT. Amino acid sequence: CASSQDSLRETEAFF.

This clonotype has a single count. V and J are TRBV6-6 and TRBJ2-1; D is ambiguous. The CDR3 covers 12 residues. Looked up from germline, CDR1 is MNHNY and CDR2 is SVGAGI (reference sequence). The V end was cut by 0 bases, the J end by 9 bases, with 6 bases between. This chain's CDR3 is CASSYSTGEQFF. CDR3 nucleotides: TGTGCCAGCAGTTACTCGACTGGTGAGCAGTTCTTC.

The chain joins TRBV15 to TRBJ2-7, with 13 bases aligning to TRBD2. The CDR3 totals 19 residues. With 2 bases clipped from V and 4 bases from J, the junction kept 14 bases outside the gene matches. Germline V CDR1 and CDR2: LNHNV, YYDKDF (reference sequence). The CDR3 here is CATSRTLQTSGRTRYEQYF. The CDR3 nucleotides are TGTGCCACCAGCAGAACCCTCCAGACTAGCGGGAGGACCCGTTACGAGCAGTACTTC.

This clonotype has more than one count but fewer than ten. The CDR3 bases are TGTGCCAGCAGTTTATTCGGAACAGCGAGGAATCGCGAGCAGTACTTC. Translated: CASSLFGTARNREQYF. The chain has TRBV28 and TRBJ2-7; D gene ambiguous. The V end was cut by 1 base, the J end by 6 bases, with 19 bases between. Germline CDR1 and CDR2: MDHEN and SYDVKM. This CDR3 comprises 16 residues.

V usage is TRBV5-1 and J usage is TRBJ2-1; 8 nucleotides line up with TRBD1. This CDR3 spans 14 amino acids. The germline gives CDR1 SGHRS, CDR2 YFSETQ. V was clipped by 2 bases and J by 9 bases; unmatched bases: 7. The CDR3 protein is CASSFTGQDGEQFF. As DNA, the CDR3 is TGCGCCAGCAGCTTTACGGGACAGGACGGTGAGCAGTTCTTC.

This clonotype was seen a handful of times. For the CDR3, the DNA is TGTGCCAGCAGTTTGCCGAAGGGGCCTGCATACTACGAGCAGTACTTC. This sequence encodes CASSLPKGPAYYEQYF. This sequence joins TRBV12-3 or TRBV12-4 and TRBJ2-7; tentative D call: TRBD1 (5 bases). The V and J ends lost 3 bases and 3 bases respectively, with 18 bases between them. This CDR3 has 16 amino acids.

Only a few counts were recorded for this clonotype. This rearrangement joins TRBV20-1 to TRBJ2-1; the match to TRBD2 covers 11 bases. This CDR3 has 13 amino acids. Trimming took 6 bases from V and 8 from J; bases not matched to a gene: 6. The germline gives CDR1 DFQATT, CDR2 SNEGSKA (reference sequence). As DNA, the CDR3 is TGCAGTGCCCTTAGCGGGAGGGCCGATGAGCAGTTCTTC. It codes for CSALSGRADEQFF.

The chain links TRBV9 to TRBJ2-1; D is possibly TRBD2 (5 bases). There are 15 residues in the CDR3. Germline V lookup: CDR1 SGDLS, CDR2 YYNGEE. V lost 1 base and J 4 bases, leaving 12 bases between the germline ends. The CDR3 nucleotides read TGTGCCAGCAGCGTATCCGGCGGGCCGTACAATGAGCAGTTCTTC. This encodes CASSVSGGPYNEQFF.

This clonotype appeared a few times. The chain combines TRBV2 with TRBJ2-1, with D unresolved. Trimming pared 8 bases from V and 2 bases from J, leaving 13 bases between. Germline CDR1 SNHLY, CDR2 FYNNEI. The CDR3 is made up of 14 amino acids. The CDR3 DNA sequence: TGTGCCAGCTACCTAGGTTGGACCTACAATGAGCAGTTCTTC. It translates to CASYLGWTYNEQFF.

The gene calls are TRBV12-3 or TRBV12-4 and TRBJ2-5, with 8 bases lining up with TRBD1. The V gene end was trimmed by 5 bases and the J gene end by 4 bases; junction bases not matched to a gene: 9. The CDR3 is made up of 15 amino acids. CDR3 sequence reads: CASSVLTGGPETQYF. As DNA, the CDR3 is TGTGCCAGCAGTGTTTTAACAGGGGGGCCAGAGACCCAGTACTTC.

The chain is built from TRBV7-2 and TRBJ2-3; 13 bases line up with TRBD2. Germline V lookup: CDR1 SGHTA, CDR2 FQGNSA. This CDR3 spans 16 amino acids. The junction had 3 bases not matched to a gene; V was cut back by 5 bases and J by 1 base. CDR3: CASSPTSGRGTDTQYF. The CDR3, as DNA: TGTGCCAGCAGCCCAACTAGCGGGAGGGGCACAGATACGCAGTATTTT.

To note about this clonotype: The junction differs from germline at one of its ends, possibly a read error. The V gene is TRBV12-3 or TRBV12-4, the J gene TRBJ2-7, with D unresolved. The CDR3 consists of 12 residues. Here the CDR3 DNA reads TGTGCCAGCAGATTAGGCAGCTACGAGCAGTACTTC. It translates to CASRLGSYEQYF.

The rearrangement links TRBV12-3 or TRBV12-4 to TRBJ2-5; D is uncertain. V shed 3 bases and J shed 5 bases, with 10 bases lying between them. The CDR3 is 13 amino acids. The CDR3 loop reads CASSFNLGETQYF. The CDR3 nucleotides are TGTGCCAGCAGTTTTAACCTGGGGGAGACCCAGTACTTC.

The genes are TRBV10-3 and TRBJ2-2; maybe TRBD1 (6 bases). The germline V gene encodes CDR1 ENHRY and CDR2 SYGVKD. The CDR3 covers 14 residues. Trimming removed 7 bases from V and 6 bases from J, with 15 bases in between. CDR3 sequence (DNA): TGTGCCATCACTGTTACAGGGTCCGCCGGGGAGCTGTTTTTT. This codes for CAITVTGSAGELFF.

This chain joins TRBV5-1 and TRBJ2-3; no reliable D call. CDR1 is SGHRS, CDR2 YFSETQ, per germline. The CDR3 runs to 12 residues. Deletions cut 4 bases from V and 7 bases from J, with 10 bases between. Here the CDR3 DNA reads TGCGCCAGCAGCGGATCTAGAAATACGCAGTATTTT. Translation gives CASSGSRNTQYF. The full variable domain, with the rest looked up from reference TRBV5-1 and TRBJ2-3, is KAGVTQTPRYLIKTRGQQVTLSCSPISGHRSVSWYQQTPGQGLQFLFEYFSETQRNKGNFPGRFSGRQFSNSRSEMNVSTLELGDSALYLCASSGSRNTQYFGPGTRLTVL.

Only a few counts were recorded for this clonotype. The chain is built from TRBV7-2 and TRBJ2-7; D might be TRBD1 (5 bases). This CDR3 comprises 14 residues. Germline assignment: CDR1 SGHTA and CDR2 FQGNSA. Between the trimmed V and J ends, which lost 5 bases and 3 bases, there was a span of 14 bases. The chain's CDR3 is CASSRSLQDYEQYF. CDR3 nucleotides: TGTGCCAGCAGCCGTTCTCTACAGGACTACGAGCAGTACTTC.

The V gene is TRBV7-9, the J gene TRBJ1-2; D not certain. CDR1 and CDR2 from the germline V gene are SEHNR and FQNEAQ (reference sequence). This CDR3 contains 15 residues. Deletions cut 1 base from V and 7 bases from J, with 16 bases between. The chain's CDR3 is CASSLGWAEVSGYTF. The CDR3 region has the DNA TGTGCCAGCAGCTTAGGTTGGGCAGAGGTCTCTGGCTACACCTTC.

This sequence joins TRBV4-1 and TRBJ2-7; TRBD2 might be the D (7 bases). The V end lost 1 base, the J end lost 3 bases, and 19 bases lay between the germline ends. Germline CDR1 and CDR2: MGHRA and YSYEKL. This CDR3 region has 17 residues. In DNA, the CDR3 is TGCGCCAGCAGCCAAGTATTGCGGGGGCAGTGGAGCTACGAGCAGTACTTC. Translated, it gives CASSQVLRGQWSYEQYF.

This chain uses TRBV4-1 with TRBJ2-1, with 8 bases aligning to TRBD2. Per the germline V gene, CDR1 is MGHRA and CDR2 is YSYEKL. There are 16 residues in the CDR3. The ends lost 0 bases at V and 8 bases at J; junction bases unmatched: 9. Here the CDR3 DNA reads TGCGCCAGCAGCCAAGATCATAGCGGGATTGCAGATGAGCAGTTCTTC. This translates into CASSQDHSGIADEQFF.

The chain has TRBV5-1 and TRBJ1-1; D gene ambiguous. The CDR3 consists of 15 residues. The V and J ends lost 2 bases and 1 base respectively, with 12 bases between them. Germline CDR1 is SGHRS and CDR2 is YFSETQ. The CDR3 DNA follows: TGCGCCAGCAGCTTAGGAGGAGTGGGGAACACTGAAGCTTTCTTT. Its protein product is CASSLGGVGNTEAFF.

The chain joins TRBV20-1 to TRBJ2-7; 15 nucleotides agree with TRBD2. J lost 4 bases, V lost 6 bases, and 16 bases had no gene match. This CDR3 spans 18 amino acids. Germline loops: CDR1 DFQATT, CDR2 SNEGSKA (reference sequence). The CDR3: CSAAPPPGTSGRRYEQYF. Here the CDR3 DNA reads TGCAGTGCCGCGCCCCCTCCCGGGACTAGCGGGAGGAGGTACGAGCAGTACTTC.

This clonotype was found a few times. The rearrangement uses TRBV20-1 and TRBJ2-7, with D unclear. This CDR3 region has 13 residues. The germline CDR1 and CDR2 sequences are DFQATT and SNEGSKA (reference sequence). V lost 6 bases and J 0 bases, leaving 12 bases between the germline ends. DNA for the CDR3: TGCAGTGCCTCAAACGAAGACTCCTACGAGCAGTACTTC. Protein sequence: CSASNEDSYEQYF.